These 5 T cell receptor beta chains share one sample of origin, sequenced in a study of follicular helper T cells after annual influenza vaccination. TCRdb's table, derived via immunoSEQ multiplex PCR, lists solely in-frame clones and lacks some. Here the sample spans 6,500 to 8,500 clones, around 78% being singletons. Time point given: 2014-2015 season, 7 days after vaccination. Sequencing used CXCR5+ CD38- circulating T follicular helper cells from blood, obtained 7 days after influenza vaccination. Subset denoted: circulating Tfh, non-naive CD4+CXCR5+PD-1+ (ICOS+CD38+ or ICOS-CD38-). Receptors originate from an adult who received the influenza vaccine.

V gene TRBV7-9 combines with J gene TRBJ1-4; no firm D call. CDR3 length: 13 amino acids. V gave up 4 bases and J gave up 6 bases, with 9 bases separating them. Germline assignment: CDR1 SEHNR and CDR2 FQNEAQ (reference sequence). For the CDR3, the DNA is TGTGCCAGCAGCTCATCCCAACATGAAAAACTGTTTTTT. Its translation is CASSSSQHEKLFF.

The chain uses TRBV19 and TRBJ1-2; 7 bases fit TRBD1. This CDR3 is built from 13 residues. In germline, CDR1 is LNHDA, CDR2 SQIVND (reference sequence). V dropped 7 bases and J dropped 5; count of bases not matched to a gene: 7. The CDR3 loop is CASTVDREYGYTF. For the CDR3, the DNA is TGTGCCAGTACCGTCGACAGGGAGTATGGCTACACCTTC.

The CDR3 region has the DNA TGTGCCAGCTCACCAAGTGGGGGGCCTGGAAACACCATATATTTT. It codes for CASSPSGGPGNTIYF. The chain employs TRBV18 and TRBJ1-3; D might be TRBD1 (6 bases). The V and J ends lost 2 bases and 2 bases respectively, with 10 bases between them. Per the germline V gene, CDR1 is KGHSH and CDR2 is LQKENI. CDR3 length equals 15 residues.

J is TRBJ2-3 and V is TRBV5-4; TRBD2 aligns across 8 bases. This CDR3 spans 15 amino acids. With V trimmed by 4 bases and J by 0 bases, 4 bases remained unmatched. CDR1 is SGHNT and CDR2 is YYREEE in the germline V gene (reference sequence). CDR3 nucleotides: TGTGCCAGCAGCCCTATAGCGGGGAGCACAGATACGCAGTATTTT. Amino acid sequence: CASSPIAGSTDTQYF.

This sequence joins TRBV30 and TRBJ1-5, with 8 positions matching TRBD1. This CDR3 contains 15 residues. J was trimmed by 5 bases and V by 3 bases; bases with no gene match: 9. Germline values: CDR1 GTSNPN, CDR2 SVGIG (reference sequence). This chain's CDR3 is CAWRDRDRSHQPQHF. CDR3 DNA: TGTGCCTGGAGGGACCGGGACAGGAGCCATCAGCCCCAGCATTTT. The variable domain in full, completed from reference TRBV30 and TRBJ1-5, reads SQTIHQWPATLVQPVGSPLSLECTVEGTSNPNLYWYRQAAGRGLQLLFYSVGIGQISSEVPQNLSASRPQDRQFILSSKKLLLSDSGFYLCAWRDRDRSHQPQHFGDGTRLSIL.